This paragraph covers one T cell receptor (beta chain) sequence. This record comes from a study of technical replicates of blood from a few donors. Assay: immunoSEQ multiplex PCR; the TCRdb copy retains only in-frame clones and omits some. The table shows 85,000 to 100,000 clones, with 90% to 97% occurring only once. Unmatched junction bases numbered 8, after V lost 4 bases and J lost 3 bases. Germline V gene sequence: CDR1 MNHNS, CDR2 SASEGT. The CDR3 has 17 amino acids. Sequenced material: T cells isolated from PBMCs. The TCR was taken from a human donor in good health. The V and J genes are TRBV6-1 and TRBJ2-7, with TRBD2 identical over 14 bases. CDR3 in amino acids: CASSVGTSGGLVYEQYF. DNA for the CDR3: TGTGCCAGCAGTGTAGGGACTAGCGGGGGTTTAGTCTACGAGCAGTACTTC.